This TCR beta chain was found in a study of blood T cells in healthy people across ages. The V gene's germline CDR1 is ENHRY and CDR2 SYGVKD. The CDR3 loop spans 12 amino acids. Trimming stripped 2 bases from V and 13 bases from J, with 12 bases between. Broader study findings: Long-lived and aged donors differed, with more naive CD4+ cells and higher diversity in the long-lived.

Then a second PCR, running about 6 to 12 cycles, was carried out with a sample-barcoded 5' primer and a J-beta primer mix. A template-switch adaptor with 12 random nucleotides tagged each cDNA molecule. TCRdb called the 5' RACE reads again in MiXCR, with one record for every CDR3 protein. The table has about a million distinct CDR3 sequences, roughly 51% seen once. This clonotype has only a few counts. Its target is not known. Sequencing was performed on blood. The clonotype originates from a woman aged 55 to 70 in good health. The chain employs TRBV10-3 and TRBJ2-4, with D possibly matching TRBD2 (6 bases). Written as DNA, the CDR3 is TGTGCCATCAGTGAGGGAGGGGATTGGCAGTACTTC. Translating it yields CAISEGGDWQYF.